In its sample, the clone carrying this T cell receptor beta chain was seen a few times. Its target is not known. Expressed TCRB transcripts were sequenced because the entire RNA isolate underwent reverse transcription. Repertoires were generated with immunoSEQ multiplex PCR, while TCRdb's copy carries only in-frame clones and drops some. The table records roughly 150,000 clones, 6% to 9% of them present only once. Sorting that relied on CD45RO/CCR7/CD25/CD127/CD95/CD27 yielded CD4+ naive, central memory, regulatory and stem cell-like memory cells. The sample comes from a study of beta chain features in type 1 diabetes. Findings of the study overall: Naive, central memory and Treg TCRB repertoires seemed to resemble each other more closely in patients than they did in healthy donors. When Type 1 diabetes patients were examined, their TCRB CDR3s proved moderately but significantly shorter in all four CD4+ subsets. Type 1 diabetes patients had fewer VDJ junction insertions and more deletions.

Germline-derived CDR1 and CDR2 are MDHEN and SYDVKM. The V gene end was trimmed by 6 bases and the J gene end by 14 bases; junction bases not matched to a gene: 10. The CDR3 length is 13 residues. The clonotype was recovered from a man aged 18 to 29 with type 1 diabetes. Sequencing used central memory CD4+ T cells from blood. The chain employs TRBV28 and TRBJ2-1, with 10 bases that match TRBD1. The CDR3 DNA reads TGTGCCAGCAGGACAGGGGGCTCCCATTGGAAGTTCTTC. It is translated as CASRTGGSHWKFF.